This T cell receptor (beta chain) was retrieved from a study of T cells in Graves' hyperthyroidism and ophthalmopathy. V was shortened by 5 bases and J by 5 bases, with 10 bases between the two germline ends. CDR3 size: 13 residues. Germline V CDR1 and CDR2: SGHTA, FQGNSA. Amplification of TCR beta CDR3 regions used RNA as the template. Primed by the HTBI set, a first-round RT-PCR was run on the TCR CDR3. Using its own MiXCR run on the multiplex PCR reads, TCRdb lists one record per CDR3 protein. The profile covers a few hundred thousand distinct CDR3 sequences, with about 15% appearing a single time and roughly 7.4% taken by the ten largest. This clonotype appeared many times.

The source is a woman aged 18-29 years with Graves' hyperthyroidism. The material sequenced was blood. The chain carries TRBV7-2 and TRBJ2-1, with D possibly being TRBD1 (5 bases). CDR3 bases: TGTGCCAGCAGCCTCAGGGTGAACAATGAGCAGTTCTTC. This encodes CASSLRVNNEQFF.